Below, one TCR beta chain is given with its context. What antigen it recognizes has not been identified. Nothing much larger sits one base from this clone, and base qualities are not available. The CDR3, cysteine through phenylalanine, is 14 amino acids long. The read is trimmed to its CDR3 DNA, 42 bases read in frame from base 1. CDR1 MNHEY and CDR2 SMNVEV are derived from the germline V gene (reference sequence). V is pared back by 4 bases and J by 2 bases, with 10 bases lying between the germline termini. This specimen's time point label, per the study, means: naive CD8 control sorted from an acute-time-point sample. Enrolled in the Montreal Hepatitis C Cohort (HEPCO) in Canada, the donors were people who inject drugs, and these donors were followed every 3 months. Acute primary HCV infection was defined by a positive HCV RNA or antibody test following a negative test within the previous 24 weeks. Surface staining used CD3, CD8 and CD45RO antibodies, with an aqua fixable dye to exclude dead cells. The cohort included 8 spontaneous resolvers, defined as subjects with HCV RNA clearance within 24 weeks. From thawed, previously cryostored peripheral blood mononuclear cells, CD8+ T cells were purified through negative selection performed by means of the MACS CD8+ T cell Isolation Kit. A BD FACSAria II cell sorter was used to sort the cells.

Genomic DNA was extracted from FACS-sorted cells, and TCRbeta chain sequencing was performed through the commercial immunoSEQ service. The published analysis was carried out like this. ImmunoSEQ Analyzer software v3.0 and R v3.5.1 were the tools used to analyze the repertoire data. Only productive rearrangements were analyzed, as sequences containing stop codons or out-of-frame rearrangements were removed. Simpson diversity, Shannon entropy, CDR3 length and nucleotide addition metrics were obtained from the sequencing provider. Clonotypes were categorized by frequency as dominant, sub-dominant, low or lowest abundance, and clonotypes below 0.1% were excluded from most analyses. Any CDR3 amino acid clonotype present in at least two subjects at a cumulative frequency of at least 0.5% was labeled public. TCRdb carries this immuneACCESS record with in-frame sequences only. Its versions omit some clonotypes, under half of them owing to an unresolved V gene in the studies checked, with the rest unexplained. D and trimming come from the DNA, and the V and J calls and clone size come from that table. Within this sample are approximately 40,000 clones, with approximately 83% of them counted one time only. The ten most abundant clones make up approximately 11% of the sample.

The data were obtained in a study of CD8 T cells in acute hepatitis C reinfection (dated by TCRdb to about 2021). About the full investigation: The study profiled the TCRbeta repertoire of CD8+ T cells specific for the HCV NS3-1073 epitope during acute infection and after viral clearance. Paired acute and follow-up samples were contributed by four spontaneous resolvers. General study outcomes and caveats: Regardless of outcome, roughly 12 public clonotypes were found, and one public clonotype used V04-02/J02-02. The NS3-1073 specific repertoires were highly diverse, and diversity did not differ significantly among acute resolver, follow-up resolver and acute chronic samples. TRBV04 and TRBV06 gene families were preferentially used in all groups, and this usage was not explained by overrepresentation in the naive pool. Chronically infected subjects had no follow-up repertoires because NS3-1073 specific cells were too rare to sort. CDR3 sequences shared with other epitopes were rare, and differing sequencing approaches may have limited exact matching. Because bulk sequencing was performed on the TCRbeta chain only, alphabeta pairing of public clonotypes could not be determined.

The clonotype was recovered from a young woman who spontaneously cleared hepatitis C infection. The chain uses TRBV27 and TRBJ2-3; the D segment cannot be called with confidence. Sequencing was performed on naive CD8+ T cells from PBMCs. Reading the label with the study, this specimen's cell subset or site is: sorted total naive CD45RO-negative CD8+ T cells. The CDR3 in this case is CASSYNPYTDTQYF. DNA sequence: TGTGCCAGCAGTTATAACCCCTACACAGATACGCAGTATTTT.